This TCR beta chain was observed in a study of blood T cell repertoires in COVID-19. Generated by immunoSEQ multiplex PCR, the TCRdb table keeps only in-frame clones and is missing some. The table records some 530,000 clones, 88% of them present only once. This CDR3 is 16 amino acids long. V was clipped by 6 bases and J by 0 bases, with 14 bases between them. Germline V CDR1 and CDR2: SGHVS, FQNEAQ. The clonotype comes from a woman aged 55-70 years who had recovered from COVID-19. The genes are TRBV7-8 and TRBJ2-2; TRBD1 is a possible D gene (6 bases). The sequenced material came from PBMCs or T cells enriched from blood (not recorded which). CDR3 in DNA: TGTGCCAGCAGTATAGTGGCAGGGGCGAACACCGGGGAGCTGTTTTTT. It encodes CASSIVAGANTGELFF.